This TCR beta chain was sequenced during a study of OX40 agonist ivuxolimab in advanced cancers. This table comes from immunoSEQ multiplex PCR, and its TCRdb copy is limited to in-frame clones, with some not included. The sample holds roughly 60,000 clones, around 80% seen once. Samples were taken at baseline and on day 1 of cycles 4 and 7. Germline-derived CDR1 and CDR2 are GTSNPN and SVGIG (reference sequence). This CDR3 contains 13 residues. Trimming took 8 bases from V and 2 from J; bases not matched to a gene: 9. This chain connects TRBV30 to TRBJ2-7; 7 bases fit TRBD2. The clonotype comes from an adult with an advanced solid tumor such as melanoma, head and neck, liver or kidney cancer. The sample here was CD4+ or CD8+ T cells sorted from blood, taken in a trial of the OX40 agonist ivuxolimab. This CDR3 reads CAGIGGGTYEQYF. The DNA for the CDR3 is TGTGCCGGGATTGGGGGGGGGACCTACGAGCAGTACTTC.